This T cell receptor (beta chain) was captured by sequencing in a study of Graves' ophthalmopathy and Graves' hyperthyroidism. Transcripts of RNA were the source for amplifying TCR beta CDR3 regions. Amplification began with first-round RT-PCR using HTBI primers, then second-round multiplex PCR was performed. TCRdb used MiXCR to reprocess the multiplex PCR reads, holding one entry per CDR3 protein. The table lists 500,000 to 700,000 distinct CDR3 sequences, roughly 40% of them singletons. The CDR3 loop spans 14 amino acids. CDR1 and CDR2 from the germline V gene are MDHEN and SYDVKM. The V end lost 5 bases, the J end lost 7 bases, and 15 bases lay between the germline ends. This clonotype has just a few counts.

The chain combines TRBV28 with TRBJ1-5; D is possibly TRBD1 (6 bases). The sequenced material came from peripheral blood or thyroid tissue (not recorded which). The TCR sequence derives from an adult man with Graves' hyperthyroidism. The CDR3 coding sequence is TGTGCCAGCAGTCGATACAGGGATAACCAGCCCCAGCATTTT. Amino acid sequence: CASSRYRDNQPQHF.